This T cell receptor beta chain appears in the sequencing data of a study of technical replicates of blood from a handful of donors. Per germline, CDR1 SGHTA and CDR2 FQGNSA. The CDR3 has 17 residues. The J segment lost 2 bases and the V segment lost 2 bases, leaving 11 bases of the junction unmatched. The table came from immunoSEQ multiplex PCR; TCRdb's copy has only in-frame clones and leaves some out. The sample shows 45,000 to 65,000 clones, 90% to 95% of them seen only once. This clone occurred once. The clonotype was recovered from a human donor in good health. Some clones in this sample may be carry-over from other donors' samples. J is TRBJ1-2 and V is TRBV7-2; 7 nucleotides match TRBD1. Input material: PBMCs. CDR3 sequence: CASSLSGRQGVNYGYTF. The CDR3 nucleotides are TGTGCCAGCAGCTTATCTGGGAGACAGGGCGTCAACTATGGCTACACCTTC.